The entry below gives a single T cell receptor (beta chain) sequence along with its context. The sample is drawn from a study of control samples from healthy donors and cancer patients. The trim removed 1 base at V and 6 bases at J, leaving 5 bases unmatched. The CDR3 consists of 15 residues. The germline gives CDR1 SGHDN, CDR2 FVKESK. TCRdb's copy holds only in-frame clones and misses some; the assay was immunoSEQ multiplex PCR. The sample has roughly 130,000 clones; approximately 91% are singletons. The rearrangement uses TRBV14 and TRBJ2-2; TRBD1 aligns across 7 bases. The receptor was isolated from a woman aged 30 to 39 in good health. The specimen was blood. In nucleotides, the CDR3 is TGTGCCAGCAGCCAAGGACAGGGTTTCGCCGGGGAGCTGTTTTTT. As protein: CASSQGQGFAGELFF.